Listed here are 18 T cell receptor beta chains from one sample, sequenced in a study of blood T cells in healthy people across ages. Together with a sample-barcoded 5' primer, a J-beta primer mix was included in a second PCR lasting about 6 to 12 cycles. Each CDR3 protein is one row after TCRdb ran MiXCR on the 5' RACE reads. The sample holds 600,000 to 850,000 distinct CDR3 sequences, roughly 47% seen once. Sequencing was done on a sample of blood. The receptors derive from a woman aged 55-69 years in good health.

This clonotype appeared a few times. The chain is built from TRBV20-1 and TRBJ2-4; D ambiguous. The germline V and J ends were trimmed by 2 bases and 1 base, with 15 bases remaining between them. Germline values: CDR1 DFQATT, CDR2 SNEGSKA (reference sequence). The CDR3 covers 16 residues. The CDR3 reads CSARRSGGAAKNIQYF. In DNA form, the CDR3 reads TGCAGTGCTAGACGGTCAGGCGGAGCGGCCAAAAACATTCAGTACTTC.

This chain joins TRBV27 and TRBJ1-2, with D tentatively TRBD1 (5 bases). CDR1 is MNHEY and CDR2 is SMNVEV in the germline V gene (reference sequence). The CDR3 contains 12 residues. V was pared by 4 bases and J by 7 bases, with 10 bases between. CDR3: CASSSPGCGYTF. CDR3 in DNA: TGTGCCAGCAGTTCGCCAGGGTGTGGCTACACCTTC.

This chain connects TRBV7-2 to TRBJ2-5; unclear D gene. Between the trimmed V and J ends, which lost 0 bases and 5 bases, there was a span of 10 bases. The CDR3 extends over 14 amino acids. Germline V CDR1 and CDR2: SGHTA, FQGNSA. This CDR3 is CASSLAAAFETQYF. The CDR3 DNA sequence: TGTGCCAGCAGCTTAGCGGCGGCCTTTGAGACCCAGTACTTC.

The chain couples TRBV12-3 or TRBV12-4 to TRBJ2-5, with D possibly matching TRBD1 (6 bases). Trimming took 1 base from V and 1 from J, leaving 7 bases between them. This CDR3 comprises 14 residues. As DNA, the CDR3 is TGTGCCAGCAGTTTAGAGGACAGCCAAGAGACCCAGTACTTC. It yields the protein CASSLEDSQETQYF.

CDR3: CATDSRDRGTNEKLFF. CDR3 DNA sequence: TGTGCCACCGACTCCCGGGACAGGGGAACTAATGAAAAACTGTTTTTT. The chain uses TRBV7-9 and TRBJ1-4; 10 bases fit TRBD1. Trimming cost V 10 bases and J 1 base; bases outside gene matches: 9. The CDR3 has 16 residues. CDR1 is SEHNR, CDR2 FQNEAQ, per germline (reference sequence).

This chain links TRBV20-1 with TRBJ1-2, with D maybe TRBD1 (6 bases). The germline V gene has CDR1 DFQATT and CDR2 SNEGSKA (reference sequence). CDR3 length equals 13 residues. Trimming cost V 5 bases and J 8 bases, with 18 bases left between them. The CDR3: CSAGLGPGEGYTF. The CDR3, as DNA: TGCAGTGCTGGCTTGGGGCCAGGGGAAGGCTACACCTTC.

The V call is TRBV7-9, the J call TRBJ2-1, with D possibly being TRBD2 (6 bases). In germline, CDR1 is SEHNR, CDR2 FQNEAQ (reference sequence). Trimming took off 4 bases at V and 5 bases at J, with 15 bases between the two ends. This CDR3 contains 15 residues. Here the CDR3 DNA reads TGTGCCAGCAGCTCCGTCGTGGGGACTCACAATGAGCAGTTCTTC. Protein: CASSSVVGTHNEQFF. Looking up the rest from reference TRBV7-9 and TRBJ2-1 gives the full variable domain: DTGVSQNPRHKITKRGQNVTFRCDPISEHNRLYWYRQTLGQGPEFLTYFQNEAQLEKSRLLSDRFSAERPKGSFSTLEIQRTEQGDSAMYLCASSSVVGTHNEQFFGPGTRLTVL.

The rearrangement uses TRBV28 and TRBJ2-5; no firm D call. TRBJ2-7 explains the end of the DNA better; the J call may be wrong. Germline CDR1 MDHEN, CDR2 SYDVKM. The CDR3 is 11 residues long. CDR3 coding DNA: TGTGCCAGCAGTTATTTAAGCGAGCAGTACTTC. Translation gives CASSYLSEQYF.

V usage is TRBV20-1 and J usage is TRBJ2-1; 12 bases are shared with TRBD2. V gave up 1 base and J gave up 10 bases; unmatched junction bases: 14. Germline assignment: CDR1 DFQATT and CDR2 SNEGSKA (reference sequence). This CDR3 is built from 17 residues. CDR3 nucleotide sequence: TGCAGTGCTAGAGTCGGGACTAGCGGGCCTAGGAGGGAGGAGCAGTTCTTC. Its translation is CSARVGTSGPRREEQFF.

In its sample, this clonotype was seen a few times. This chain uses TRBV20-1 with TRBJ2-3, with a possible D match to TRBD2 (6 bases). The CDR3 totals 14 residues. CDR1 and CDR2 from the germline V gene are DFQATT and SNEGSKA (reference sequence). Trimming left V 5 bases short and J 4 bases short, with 16 bases between. CDR3 sequence (DNA): TGCAGTGCTGAAAAGGGACTCCCGCCAGATACGCAGTATTTT. Translating gives CSAEKGLPPDTQYF.

The rearrangement joins TRBV4-2 to TRBJ2-1; D might be TRBD1 (6 bases). The end of the DNA aligns better with TRBJ2-7, so the J call may be wrong. Germline CDR1 is LGHNA and CDR2 is YNFKEQ. The CDR3 covers 16 residues. DNA of the CDR3: TGTGCCAGCAGCGTTGAGATGGGGGCTTCCTACAATGAGCAGTACTTC. It encodes CASSVEMGASYNEQYF.

This clonotype came up a few times. The V gene is TRBV29-1, the J gene TRBJ1-1; D gene unclear. This CDR3 is built from 12 residues. Trimming cost V 3 bases and J 1 base, with 6 bases left between them. Germline V gene lookup returns CDR1 SQVTM and CDR2 ANQGSEA. This chain's CDR3 is CSVDWANTEAFF. The CDR3 bases are TGCAGCGTTGACTGGGCGAACACTGAAGCTTTCTTT.

Ten or more counts support this clonotype. The chain joins TRBV7-2 to TRBJ2-4; tentative D call: TRBD2 (5 bases). The CDR3 has 14 amino acids. V was clipped by 5 bases and J by 4 bases, with 12 bases between them. Germline lookup yields CDR1 SGHTA and CDR2 FQGNSA. The CDR3 here is CASSPTGVKNIQYF. The CDR3 DNA follows: TGTGCCAGCAGCCCCACCGGGGTAAAAAACATTCAGTACTTC.

This clonotype was counted only a few times. This chain links TRBV10-3 with TRBJ1-5; possibly TRBD1 for D (5 bases). Germline assignment: CDR1 ENHRY and CDR2 SYGVKD. The CDR3 extends over 14 amino acids. V lost 6 bases, J lost 4 bases, and 13 bases lay in between. The CDR3 bases are TGTGCCATCAGAGGTGACAGCCAAAATCAGCCCCAGCATTTT. Its protein product is CAIRGDSQNQPQHF.

The V gene is TRBV20-1, the J gene TRBJ2-1, with TRBD2 as a possible D gene (6 bases). The CDR3 contains 15 residues. V shed 5 bases and J shed 1 base, with 15 bases lying between them. Germline V gives CDR1 DFQATT, CDR2 SNEGSKA (reference sequence). The CDR3 region is CSAAYLAASYNEQFF. DNA for the CDR3: TGCAGTGCTGCCTACTTAGCGGCTTCCTACAATGAGCAGTTCTTC.

V is TRBV7-2 and J is TRBJ2-1; D perhaps matches TRBD1 (6 bases). This CDR3 is 15 amino acids long. V lost 5 bases to trimming and J lost 6 bases, with 17 bases between them. Germline CDR1 and CDR2: SGHTA and FQGNSA. CDR3 DNA sequence: TGTGCCAGCAGCATTGGACCGACAGGTCTCAATGAGCAGTTCTTC. This sequence encodes CASSIGPTGLNEQFF.

In the case of this clonotype: This could be a read error, since a much larger clone is one nucleotide away. The chain joins TRBV20-1 to TRBJ2-7; D uncertain. This CDR3 is 15 amino acids long. Germline CDR1 and CDR2: DFQATT and SNEGSKA (reference sequence). The V gene lost 4 bases and the J gene lost 0 bases, with 16 bases spanning the gap. The CDR3 nucleotides read TGCAGTGCTACGATTTTGACACAGAGCTCCTACGAGCAGTACTTC. Translating it yields CSATILTQSSYEQYF.

The CDR3 DNA reads as TGTGCCAGCAGCCTATACAGCGGGGGGGCAGTAGATACGCAGTATTTT. Translation gives CASSLYSGGAVDTQYF. The gene calls are TRBV13 and TRBJ2-3, with 10 bases fitting TRBD2. Germline CDR1 is PRHDT and CDR2 is FYEKMQ (reference sequence). V trimming: 5 bases; J trimming: 5 bases; junction bases outside the gene matches: 10. The length of the CDR3 is 16 residues.